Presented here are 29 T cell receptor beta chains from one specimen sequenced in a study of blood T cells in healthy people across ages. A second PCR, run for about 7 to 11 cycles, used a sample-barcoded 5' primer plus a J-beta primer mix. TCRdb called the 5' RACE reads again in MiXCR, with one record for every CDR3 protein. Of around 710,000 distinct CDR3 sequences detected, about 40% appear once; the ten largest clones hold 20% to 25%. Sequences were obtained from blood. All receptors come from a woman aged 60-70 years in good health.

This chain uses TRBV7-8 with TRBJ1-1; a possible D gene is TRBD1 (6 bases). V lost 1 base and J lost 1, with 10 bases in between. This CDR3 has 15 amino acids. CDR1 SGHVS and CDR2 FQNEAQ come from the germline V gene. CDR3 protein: CASSLGGTTNTEAFF. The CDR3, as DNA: TGTGCCAGCAGCTTAGGGGGGACAACGAACACTGAAGCTTTCTTT.

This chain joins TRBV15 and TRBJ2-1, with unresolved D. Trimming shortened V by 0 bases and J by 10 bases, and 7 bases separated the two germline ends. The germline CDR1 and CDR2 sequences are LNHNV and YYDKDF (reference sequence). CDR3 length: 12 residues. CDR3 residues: CATSRDTTEQFF. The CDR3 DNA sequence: TGTGCCACCAGCAGAGATACGACCGAGCAGTTCTTC.

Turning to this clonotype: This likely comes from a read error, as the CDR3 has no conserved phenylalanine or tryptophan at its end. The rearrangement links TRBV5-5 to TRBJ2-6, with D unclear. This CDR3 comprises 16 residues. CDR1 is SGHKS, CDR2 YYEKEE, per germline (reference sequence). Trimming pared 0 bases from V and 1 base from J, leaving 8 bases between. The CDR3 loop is CASSLGTASGANVLTI. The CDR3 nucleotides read TGTGCCAGCAGCTTGGGCACGGCATCTGGGGCCAACGTCCTGACTATC.

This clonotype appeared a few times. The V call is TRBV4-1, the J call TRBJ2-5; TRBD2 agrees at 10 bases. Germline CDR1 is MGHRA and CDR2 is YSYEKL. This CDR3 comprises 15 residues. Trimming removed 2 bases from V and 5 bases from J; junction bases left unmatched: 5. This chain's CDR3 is CASSQPTSGTETQYF. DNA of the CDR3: TGCGCCAGCAGCCAACCCACTAGCGGGACTGAGACCCAGTACTTC.

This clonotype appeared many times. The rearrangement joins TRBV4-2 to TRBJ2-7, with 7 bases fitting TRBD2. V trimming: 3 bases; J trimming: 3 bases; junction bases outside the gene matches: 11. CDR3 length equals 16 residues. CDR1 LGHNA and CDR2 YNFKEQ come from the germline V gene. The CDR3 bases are TGTGCCAGCAGCCACCCGCTAGCGGAACGCAGCTACGAGCAGTACTTC. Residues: CASSHPLAERSYEQYF.

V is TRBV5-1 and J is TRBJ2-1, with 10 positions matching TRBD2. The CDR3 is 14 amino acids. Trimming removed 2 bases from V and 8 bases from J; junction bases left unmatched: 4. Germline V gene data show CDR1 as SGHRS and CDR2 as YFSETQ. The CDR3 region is CASSLAGGQDEQFF. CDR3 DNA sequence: TGCGCCAGCAGCTTAGCGGGGGGGCAAGATGAGCAGTTCTTC.

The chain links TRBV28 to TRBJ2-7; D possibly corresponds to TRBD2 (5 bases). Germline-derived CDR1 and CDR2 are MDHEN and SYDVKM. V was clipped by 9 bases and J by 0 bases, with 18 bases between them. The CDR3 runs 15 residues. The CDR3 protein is CASSLLSEISYEQYF. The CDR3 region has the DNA TGTGCCAGTAGCCTCCTTAGCGAGATCTCCTACGAGCAGTACTTC.

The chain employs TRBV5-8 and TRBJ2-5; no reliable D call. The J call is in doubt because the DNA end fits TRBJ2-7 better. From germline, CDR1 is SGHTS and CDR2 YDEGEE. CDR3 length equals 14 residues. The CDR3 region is CASSPIQYLYEQYF. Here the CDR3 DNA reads TGTGCCAGCAGCCCGATACAATATCTCTACGAGCAGTACTTC.

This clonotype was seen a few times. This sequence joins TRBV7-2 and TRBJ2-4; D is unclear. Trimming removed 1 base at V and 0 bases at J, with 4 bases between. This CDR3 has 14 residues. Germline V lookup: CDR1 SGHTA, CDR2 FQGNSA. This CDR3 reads CASSLDIAKNIQYF. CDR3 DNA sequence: TGTGCCAGCAGCTTAGATATAGCCAAAAACATTCAGTACTTC.

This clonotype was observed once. The DNA of the CDR3 is TGCAGTGCTAGAGATCAGCGGGGGGCCTGCAATGAGCAGTTCTTC. Amino acids: CSARDQRGACNEQFF. The chain combines TRBV20-1 with TRBJ2-1, with TRBD2 matching 9 bases. CDR3 length: 15 amino acids. Germline V gene sequence: CDR1 DFQATT, CDR2 SNEGSKA (reference sequence). Trimming at V came to 0 bases and at J to 6 bases, leaving 6 bases not matched to a gene.

CDR3: CSAAPSGGSYNEQFF. In DNA form, the CDR3 reads TGCAGTGCCGCACCTAGCGGGGGCTCCTACAATGAGCAGTTCTTC. The chain combines TRBV20-1 with TRBJ2-1, with 10 bases lining up with TRBD2. The CDR3 length is 15 residues. Germline CDR1 and CDR2: DFQATT and SNEGSKA (reference sequence). Losses at the gene ends were 6 bases for V and 0 bases for J; bases not matched to a gene: 5.

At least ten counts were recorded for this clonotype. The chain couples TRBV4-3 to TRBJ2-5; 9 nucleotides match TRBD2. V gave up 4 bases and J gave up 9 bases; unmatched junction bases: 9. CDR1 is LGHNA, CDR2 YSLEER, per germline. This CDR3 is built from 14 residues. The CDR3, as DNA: TGCGCCAGCAGCCCTAGCGGGACGGACTCGGCCCAGTACTTC. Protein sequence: CASSPSGTDSAQYF.

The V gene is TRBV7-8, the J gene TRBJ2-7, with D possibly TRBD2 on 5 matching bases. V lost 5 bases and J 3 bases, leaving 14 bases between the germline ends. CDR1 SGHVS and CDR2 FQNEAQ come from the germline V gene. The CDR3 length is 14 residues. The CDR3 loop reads CASSPSGWDYEQYF. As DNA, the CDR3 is TGTGCCAGCAGCCCAAGCGGTTGGGACTACGAGCAGTACTTC.

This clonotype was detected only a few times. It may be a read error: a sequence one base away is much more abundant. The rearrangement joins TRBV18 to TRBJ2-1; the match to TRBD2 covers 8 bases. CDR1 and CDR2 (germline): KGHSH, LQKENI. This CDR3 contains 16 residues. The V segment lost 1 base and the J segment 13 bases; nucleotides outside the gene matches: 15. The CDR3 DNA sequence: TGTGCCAGCTCACCACGAGGAGCGGGAGTACAAGAGACCCAGTTCTTC. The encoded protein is CASSPRGAGVQETQFF.

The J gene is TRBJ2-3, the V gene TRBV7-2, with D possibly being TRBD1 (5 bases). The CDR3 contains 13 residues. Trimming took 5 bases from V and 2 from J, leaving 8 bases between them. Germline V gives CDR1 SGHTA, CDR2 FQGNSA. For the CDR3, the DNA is TGTGCCAGCAGCGGGGCCTACACAGATACGCAGTATTTT. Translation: CASSGAYTDTQYF. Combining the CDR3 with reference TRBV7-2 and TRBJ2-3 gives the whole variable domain GAGVSQSPSNKVTEKGKDVELRCDPISGHTALYWYRQSLGQGLEFLIYFQGNSAPDKSGLPSDRFSAERTGGSVSTLTIQRTQQEDSAVYLCASSGAYTDTQYFGPGTRLTVL.

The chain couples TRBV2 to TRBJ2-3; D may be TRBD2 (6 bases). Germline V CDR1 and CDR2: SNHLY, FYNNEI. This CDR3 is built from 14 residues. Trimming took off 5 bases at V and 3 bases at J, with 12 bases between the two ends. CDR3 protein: CASSPTRETDTQYF. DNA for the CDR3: TGTGCCAGCAGTCCAACCCGGGAGACAGATACGCAGTATTTT.

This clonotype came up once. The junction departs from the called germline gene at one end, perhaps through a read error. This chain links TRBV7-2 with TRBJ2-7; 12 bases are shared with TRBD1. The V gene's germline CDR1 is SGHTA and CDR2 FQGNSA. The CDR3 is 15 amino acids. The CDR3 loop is CSSSLAGTGGNEQYF. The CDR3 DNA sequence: TGTTCCAGCAGCTTAGCCGGGACAGGGGGCAACGAGCAGTACTTC.

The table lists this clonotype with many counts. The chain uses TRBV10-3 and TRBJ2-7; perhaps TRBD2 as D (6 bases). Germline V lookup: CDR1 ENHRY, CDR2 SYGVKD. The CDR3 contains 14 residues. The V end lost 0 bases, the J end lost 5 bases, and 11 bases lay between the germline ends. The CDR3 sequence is CAISESGSGHEQYF. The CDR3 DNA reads TGTGCCATCAGTGAGTCTGGTAGCGGACACGAGCAGTACTTC.

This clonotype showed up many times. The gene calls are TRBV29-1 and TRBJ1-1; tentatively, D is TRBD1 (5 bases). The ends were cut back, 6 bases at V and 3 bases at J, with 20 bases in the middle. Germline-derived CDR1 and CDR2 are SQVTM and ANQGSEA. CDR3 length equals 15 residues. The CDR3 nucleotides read TGCAGCGTAGGCCGGGACCCCCCCGTAGACACTGAAGCTTTCTTT. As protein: CSVGRDPPVDTEAFF.

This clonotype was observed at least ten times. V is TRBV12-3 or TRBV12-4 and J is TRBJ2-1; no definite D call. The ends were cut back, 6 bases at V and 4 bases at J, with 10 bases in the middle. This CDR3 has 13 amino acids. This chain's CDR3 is CASSSSAYNEQFF. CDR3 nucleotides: TGTGCCAGCAGCAGTTCGGCTTACAATGAGCAGTTCTTC.

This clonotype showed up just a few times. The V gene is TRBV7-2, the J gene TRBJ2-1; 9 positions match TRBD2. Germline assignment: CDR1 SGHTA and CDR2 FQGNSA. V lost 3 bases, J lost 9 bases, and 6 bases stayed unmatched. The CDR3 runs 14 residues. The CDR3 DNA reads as TGTGCCAGCAGCTTTGGGACTAGCCGCCGTGAGCAGTTCTTC. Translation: CASSFGTSRREQFF. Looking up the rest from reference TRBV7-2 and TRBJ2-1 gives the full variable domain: GAGVSQSPSNKVTEKGKDVELRCDPISGHTALYWYRQSLGQGLEFLIYFQGNSAPDKSGLPSDRFSAERTGGSVSTLTIQRTQQEDSAVYLCASSFGTSRREQFFGPGTRLTVL.

Written as DNA, the CDR3 is TGTGCCAGCAGCTACGTCGGGGGGTATAGCAATCAGCCCCAGCATTTT. It is translated as CASSYVGGYSNQPQHF. The chain combines TRBV7-2 with TRBJ1-5; possibly TRBD1 for D (5 bases). The CDR3 is made up of 16 amino acids. The V end was cut by 4 bases, the J end by 0 bases, with 13 bases between. Germline CDR1 and CDR2: SGHTA and FQGNSA.

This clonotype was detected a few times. Written as DNA, the CDR3 is TGTGCCATCAGTGAGTATTTGCCTAGCGGGGGTTCCTACGAGCAGTACTTC. Translated, it gives CAISEYLPSGGSYEQYF. J is TRBJ2-7 and V is TRBV10-3, with TRBD2 matching over 10 bases. The CDR3 loop spans 17 amino acids. Per germline, CDR1 ENHRY and CDR2 SYGVKD. The V and J ends lost 1 base and 1 base, in that order; junction bases with no gene match: 7.

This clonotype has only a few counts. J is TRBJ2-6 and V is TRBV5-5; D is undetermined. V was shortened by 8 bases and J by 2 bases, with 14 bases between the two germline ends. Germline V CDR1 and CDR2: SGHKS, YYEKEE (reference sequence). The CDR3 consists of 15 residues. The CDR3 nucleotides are TGTGCCAGTCGAGTCTGGGAAACTGGGGCCAACGTCCTGACTTTC. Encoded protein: CASRVWETGANVLTF.

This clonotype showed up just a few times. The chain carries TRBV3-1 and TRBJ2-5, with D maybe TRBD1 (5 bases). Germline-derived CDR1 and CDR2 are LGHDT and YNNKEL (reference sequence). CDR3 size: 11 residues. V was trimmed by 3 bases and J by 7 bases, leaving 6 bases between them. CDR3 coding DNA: TGTGCCAGCAGCCATGGGGCGACCCAGTACTTC. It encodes CASSHGATQYF.

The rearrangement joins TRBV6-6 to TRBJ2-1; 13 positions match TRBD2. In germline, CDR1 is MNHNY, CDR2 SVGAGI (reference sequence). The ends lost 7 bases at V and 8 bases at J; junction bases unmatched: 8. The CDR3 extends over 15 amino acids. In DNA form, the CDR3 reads TGTGCCAGCACCCCTGGACTAGCGGGAGTGGATGAGCAGTTCTTC. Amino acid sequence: CASTPGLAGVDEQFF.

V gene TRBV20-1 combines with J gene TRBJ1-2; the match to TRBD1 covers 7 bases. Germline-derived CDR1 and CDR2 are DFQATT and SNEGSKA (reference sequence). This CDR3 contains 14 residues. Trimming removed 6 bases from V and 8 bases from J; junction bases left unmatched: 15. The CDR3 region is CSASSGTALEGYTF. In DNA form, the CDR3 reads TGCAGTGCAAGCTCCGGGACAGCCCTCGAGGGCTACACCTTC.

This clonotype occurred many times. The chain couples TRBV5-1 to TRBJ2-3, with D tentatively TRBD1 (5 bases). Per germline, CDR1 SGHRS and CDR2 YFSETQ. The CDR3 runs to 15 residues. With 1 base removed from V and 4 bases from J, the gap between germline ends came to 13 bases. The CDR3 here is CASSLWQGEADTQYF. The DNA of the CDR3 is TGCGCCAGCAGCTTGTGGCAGGGTGAAGCAGATACGCAGTATTTT.

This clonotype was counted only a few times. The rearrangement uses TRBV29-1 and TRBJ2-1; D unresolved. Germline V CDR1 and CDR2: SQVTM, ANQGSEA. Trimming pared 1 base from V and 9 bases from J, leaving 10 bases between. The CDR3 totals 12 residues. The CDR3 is CSVEGAGSEQFF. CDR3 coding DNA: TGCAGCGTTGAAGGGGCAGGTAGTGAGCAGTTCTTC.